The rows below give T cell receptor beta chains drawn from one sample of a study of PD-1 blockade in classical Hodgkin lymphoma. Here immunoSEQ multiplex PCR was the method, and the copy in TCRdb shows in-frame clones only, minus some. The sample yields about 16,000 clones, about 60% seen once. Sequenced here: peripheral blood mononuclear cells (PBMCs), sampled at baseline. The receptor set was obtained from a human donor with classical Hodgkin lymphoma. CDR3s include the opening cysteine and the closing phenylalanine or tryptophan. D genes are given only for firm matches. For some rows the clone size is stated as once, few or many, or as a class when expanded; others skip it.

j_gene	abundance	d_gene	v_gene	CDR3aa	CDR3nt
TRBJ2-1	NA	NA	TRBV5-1	CASTPRRGTAEDNEQFF	TGCGCCAGCACCCCCCGTAGGGGAACAGCGGAGGATAATGAGCAGTTCTTC
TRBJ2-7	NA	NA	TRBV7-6	CASSLATDYEQYF	TGTGCCAGCAGCTTAGCGACAGACTACGAGCAGTACTTC
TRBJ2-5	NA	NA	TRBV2	CASSESVQETQYF	TGTGCCAGCAGTGAGTCGGTCCAAGAGACCCAGTACTTC
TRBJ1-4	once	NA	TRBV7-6	CASSSHGGNEKLFF	TGTGCCAGCAGCTCCCATGGGGGGAATGAAAAACTGTTTTTT
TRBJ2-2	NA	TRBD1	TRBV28	CASSLRGGPNTGELFF	TGTGCCAGCAGTTTGAGAGGGGGCCCGAACACCGGGGAGCTGTTTTTT
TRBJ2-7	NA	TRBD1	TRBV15	CATSRRGTGWYEQYF	TGTGCCACCAGCCGACGCGGGACAGGGTGGTACGAGCAGTACTTC
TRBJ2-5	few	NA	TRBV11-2	CASSTTQRDKLQETQYF	TGTGCCAGCAGTACTACTCAGCGGGACAAGCTACAAGAGACCCAGTACTTC
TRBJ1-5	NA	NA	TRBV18	CASSPGGQPQHF	TGTGCCAGCTCACCGGGTGGACAGCCCCAGCATTTT
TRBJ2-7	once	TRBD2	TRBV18	CASFPGGASYEQYF	TGTGCCAGCTTCCCGGGAGGGGCGTCCTACGAGCAGTACTTC
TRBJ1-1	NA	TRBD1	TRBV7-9	CASSNRDRLNTEAFF	TGTGCCAGCAGCAACCGGGACAGACTGAACACTGAAGCTTTCTTT
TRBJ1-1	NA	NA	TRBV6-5	CASSYEGGQKAFF	TGTGCCAGCAGTTATGAAGGTGGACAGAAAGCTTTCTTT
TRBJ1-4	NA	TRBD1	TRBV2	CASQGAGEKLFF	TGTGCCAGTCAGGGGGCAGGTGAAAAACTGTTTTTT
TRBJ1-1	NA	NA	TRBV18	CASSGYRGTEAFF	TGTGCCAGTTCGGGTTATAGGGGCACTGAAGCTTTCTTT
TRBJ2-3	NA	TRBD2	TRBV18	CASSPPEAGGPQYF	TGTGCCAGCTCACCGCCAGAGGCGGGAGGCCCGCAGTATTTT
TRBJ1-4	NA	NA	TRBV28	CASRSPRDSNEKLFF	TGTGCCAGCAGGTCACCGCGGGATTCTAATGAAAAACTGTTTTTT
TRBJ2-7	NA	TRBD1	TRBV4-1	CASSQEGRGRFYEQYF	TGCGCCAGCAGCCAAGAAGGCAGGGGGCGCTTCTACGAGCAGTACTTC
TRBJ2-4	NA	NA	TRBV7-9	CASSPILAKNIQYF	TGTGCCAGCAGCCCAATCTTAGCCAAAAACATTCAGTACTTC
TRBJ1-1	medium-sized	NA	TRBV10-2	CASTEGGSEAFF	TGCGCCAGCACCGAGGGAGGATCTGAAGCTTTCTTT
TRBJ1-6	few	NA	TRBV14	CASSQRGTRYNSPLHF	TGTGCCAGCAGCCAGCGAGGAACGCGGTATAATTCACCCCTCCACTTT
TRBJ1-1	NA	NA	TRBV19	CASSIVPGATEAFF	TGTGCCAGTAGTATAGTACCAGGGGCCACTGAAGCTTTCTTT
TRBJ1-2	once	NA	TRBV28	CASSLTAANYGYTF	TGTGCCAGCAGTTTAACGGCCGCTAACTATGGCTACACCTTC
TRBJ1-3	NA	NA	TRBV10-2	CASSEPFTGPGNTIYF	TGCGCCAGCAGTGAGCCCTTTACAGGGCCTGGAAACACCATATATTTT
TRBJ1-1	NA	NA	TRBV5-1	CASRLGASDTEAFF	TGCGCCAGCAGGCTGGGGGCATCGGACACTGAAGCTTTCTTT
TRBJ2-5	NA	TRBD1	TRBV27	CASSFRAGGFLQYF	TGTGCCAGCAGTTTCCGAGCAGGGGGCTTTCTTCAGTACTTC
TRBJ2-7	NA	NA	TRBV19	CASSIPGPIYEQYF	TGTGCCAGTAGTATACCGGGACCCATCTACGAGCAGTACTTC
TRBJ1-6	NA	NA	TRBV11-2	CASTLDRGYSPLHF	TGTGCCAGCACTCTGGACCGGGGGTATTCACCCCTCCACTTT
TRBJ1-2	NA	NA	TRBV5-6	CASSPGGFYGYTF	TGTGCCAGCAGTCCCGGTGGGTTCTATGGCTACACCTTC
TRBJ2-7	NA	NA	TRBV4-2	CASSPGVGLGYEQYF	TGTGCCAGCAGCCCCGGCGTCGGTCTCGGCTACGAGCAGTACTTC
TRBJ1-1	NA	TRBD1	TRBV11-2	CASSSRGQGDTEAFF	TGTGCCAGCAGCTCCCGGGGACAGGGGGACACTGAAGCTTTCTTT
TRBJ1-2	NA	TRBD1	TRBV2	CASSPGTGHNGYTF	TGTGCCAGCAGCCCCGGGACAGGGCACAATGGCTACACCTTC
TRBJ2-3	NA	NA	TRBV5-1	CASSGSPREFTDTQYF	TGCGCCAGCAGCGGCTCCCCCCGGGAATTCACAGATACGCAGTATTTT
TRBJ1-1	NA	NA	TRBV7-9	CASSFGSSEAFF	TGTGCCAGCAGCTTCGGGAGCAGCGAAGCTTTCTTT
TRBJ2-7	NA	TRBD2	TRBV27	CASGLAGGMDEQYF	TGTGCCAGTGGACTAGCGGGAGGTATGGACGAGCAGTACTTC
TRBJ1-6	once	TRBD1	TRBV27	CASKTGDNSPLHF	TGTGCCAGCAAGACAGGGGATAATTCACCCCTCCACTTT
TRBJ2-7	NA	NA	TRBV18	CASSPFSGSDEQYF	TGTGCCAGCTCACCCTTTTCCGGGAGTGACGAGCAGTACTTC
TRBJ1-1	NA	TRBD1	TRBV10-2	CASRRDRGGTEAFF	TGCGCCAGCAGGAGGGACAGGGGGGGTACTGAAGCTTTCTTT